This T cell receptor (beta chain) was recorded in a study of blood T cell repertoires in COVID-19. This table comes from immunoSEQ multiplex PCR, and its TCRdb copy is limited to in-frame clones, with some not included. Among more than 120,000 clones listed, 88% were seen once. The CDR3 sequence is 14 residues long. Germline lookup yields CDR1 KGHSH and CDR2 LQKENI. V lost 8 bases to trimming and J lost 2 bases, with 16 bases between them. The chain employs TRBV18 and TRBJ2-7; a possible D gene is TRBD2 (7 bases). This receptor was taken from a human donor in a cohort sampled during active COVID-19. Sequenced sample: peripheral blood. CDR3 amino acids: CASTRVGGPYEQYF. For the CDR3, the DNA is TGTGCCAGCACCCGGGTGGGGGGGCCCTACGAGCAGTACTTC.